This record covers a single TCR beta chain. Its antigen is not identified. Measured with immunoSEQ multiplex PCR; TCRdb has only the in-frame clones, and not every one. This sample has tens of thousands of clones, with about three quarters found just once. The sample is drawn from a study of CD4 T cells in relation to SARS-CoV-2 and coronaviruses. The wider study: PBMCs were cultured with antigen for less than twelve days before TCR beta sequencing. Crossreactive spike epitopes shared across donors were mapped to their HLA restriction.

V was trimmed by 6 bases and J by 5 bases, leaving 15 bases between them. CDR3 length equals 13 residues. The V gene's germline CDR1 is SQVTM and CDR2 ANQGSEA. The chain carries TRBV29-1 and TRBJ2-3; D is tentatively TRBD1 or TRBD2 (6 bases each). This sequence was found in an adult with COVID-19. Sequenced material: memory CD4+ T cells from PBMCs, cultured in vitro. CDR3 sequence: CSVIRGLGDTQYF. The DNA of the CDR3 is TGCAGCGTCATCAGGGGACTTGGAGATACGCAGTATTTT.